Below are 23 T cell receptor beta chains sequenced from a single sample in a study of neurological immune-mediated disorders. TCRdb re-called the 5' RACE reads through MiXCR, storing one row per CDR3 protein. Of tens of thousands of distinct CDR3 sequences in the sample, 4.5% were seen once. Material for sequencing was PBMCs. All receptors derive from a man between 25 and 39 years old with multiple sclerosis.

This clonotype was counted many times. This chain links TRBV6-2 or TRBV6-3 with TRBJ1-2; D is unresolved. This CDR3 has 12 residues. V was trimmed by 6 bases and J by 4 bases, leaving 9 bases between them. From germline, CDR1 is MNHEY and CDR2 SVGEGT. CDR3 bases: TGTGCCAGCAGCTATCCCTCCTATGGCTACACCTTC. Translation gives CASSYPSYGYTF.

At least ten counts were recorded for this clonotype. The chain is built from TRBV27 and TRBJ1-6; D is possibly TRBD1 (6 bases). Trimming removed 5 bases from V and 10 bases from J, with 18 bases in between. CDR3 size: 15 residues. Germline V lookup: CDR1 MNHEY, CDR2 SMNVEV (reference sequence). CDR3 residues: CASSKFGGRESPLHF. CDR3 nucleotide sequence: TGTGCCAGCAGTAAGTTTGGGGGGCGAGAGTCACCCCTCCACTTT.

The sample holds many counts of this clonotype. The J gene is TRBJ2-3, the V gene TRBV5-6; D may match TRBD1 or TRBD2 (5 bases each). Germline lookup yields CDR1 SGHDT and CDR2 YYEEEE. V lost 4 bases and J lost 2, with 11 bases in between. CDR3 size: 14 residues. The chain's CDR3 is CASSLGAHTDTQYF. DNA for the CDR3: TGTGCCAGCAGCCTCGGGGCGCACACAGATACGCAGTATTTT. Looking up the rest from reference TRBV5-6 and TRBJ2-3 gives the full variable domain: DAGVTQSPTHLIKTRGQQVTLRCSPKSGHDTVSWYQQALGQGPQFIFQYYEEEERQRGNFPDRFSGHQFPNYSSELNVNALLLGDSALYLCASSLGAHTDTQYFGPGTRLTVL.

The rearrangement uses TRBV30 and TRBJ2-2, with D tentatively TRBD1 or TRBD2 (5 bases each). The CDR3 sequence is 15 residues long. CDR1 GTSNPN and CDR2 SVGIG come from the germline V gene (reference sequence). Between the trimmed V and J ends, which lost 1 base and 9 bases, there was a span of 18 bases. The CDR3 loop is CAWSAPGTLGRELFF. CDR3 DNA sequence: TGTGCCTGGAGTGCCCCCGGGACCCTGGGCAGGGAGCTGTTTTTT.

In its sample, this clonotype was seen many times. The chain joins TRBV6-5 to TRBJ2-1; 10 nucleotides line up with TRBD1. Germline V gene sequence: CDR1 MNHEY, CDR2 SVGAGI. J was trimmed by 9 bases and V by 4 bases; bases with no gene match: 12. This CDR3 has 16 amino acids. The CDR3 region is CASSSHDRGRGVEQFF. In DNA, the CDR3 is TGTGCCAGCAGTTCCCACGACAGGGGGCGAGGGGTTGAGCAGTTCTTC.

This clonotype was seen repeatedly, ten times or more. The chain combines TRBV29-1 with TRBJ2-7, with 9 bases lining up with TRBD1. V shed 1 base, J shed 0 bases, and the junction held 4 bases outside the gene matches. Germline CDR1 reads SQVTM; CDR2 reads ANQGSEA. CDR3 size: 15 residues. CDR3 protein: CSVEVGQGSSYEQYF. The CDR3 nucleotides read TGCAGCGTTGAAGTGGGACAGGGTAGCTCCTACGAGCAGTACTTC.

This clonotype has ten or more counts. The genes are TRBV5-6 and TRBJ2-7, with D unclear. This CDR3 is built from 14 residues. Germline CDR1 SGHDT, CDR2 YYEEEE. The ends were cut back, 0 bases at V and 11 bases at J, with 18 bases in the middle. The CDR3 region has the DNA TGTGCCAGCAGCTTGGGGCGGTGGTACCAGGTGGAGTACTTC. Its translation is CASSLGRWYQVEYF.

In regard to this clonotype: At one end the junction does not follow the germline gene, possibly because of a read error. The V gene is TRBV5-1, the J gene TRBJ1-5; TRBD1 matches at 8 bases. Germline V gene lookup returns CDR1 SGHRS and CDR2 YFSETQ. The CDR3 is made up of 14 amino acids. Here the CDR3 DNA reads TGCGCCAGCAGCTTCTCAGGGGGCAATCAGCCCCAGAATTTT. Encoded protein: CASSFSGGNQPQNF.

This clonotype showed up many times. This sequence joins TRBV20-1 and TRBJ1-1; TRBD1 is a possible D gene (6 bases). The CDR3 length is 14 residues. The ends were cut back, 0 bases at V and 3 bases at J, with 11 bases in the middle. The germline V gene encodes CDR1 DFQATT and CDR2 SNEGSKA (reference sequence). DNA of the CDR3: TGCAGTGCTAGAGATTTTGCAGGGGACACTGAAGCTTTCTTT. Its translation: CSARDFAGDTEAFF.

This clonotype has a handful of counts. The gene calls are TRBV5-1 and TRBJ2-3; 11 bases are a match to TRBD2. This CDR3 contains 15 residues. V dropped 4 bases and J dropped 4; count of bases not matched to a gene: 5. Per germline, CDR1 SGHRS and CDR2 YFSETQ. CDR3 sequence: CASSQGLAVSDTQYF. The CDR3 DNA is TGCGCCAGCAGCCAGGGACTAGCGGTGTCAGATACGCAGTATTTT.

This clonotype was recorded a few times. The chain couples TRBV7-2 to TRBJ2-1, with TRBD1 as a possible D gene (5 bases). Trimming removed 5 bases from V and 4 bases from J, with 15 bases in between. The CDR3 is made up of 15 amino acids. Looked up from germline, CDR1 is SGHTA and CDR2 is FQGNSA. The CDR3 DNA follows: TGTGCCAGCAGCAAGCTGTGGGGCCCTTACAATGAGCAGTTCTTC. Translation: CASSKLWGPYNEQFF.

In the case of this clonotype: At one end the junction does not follow the germline gene, possibly because of a read error. V is TRBV5-1 and J is TRBJ1-5, with D perhaps TRBD1 (5 bases). The CDR3 totals 13 residues. CDR1 and CDR2 from the germline V gene are SGHRS and YFSETQ. The CDR3 is CASSIGVGQPQNF. As DNA, the CDR3 is TGCGCCAGCAGCATAGGGGTTGGTCAGCCCCAGAATTTT.

This clonotype was counted only a few times. The rearrangement links TRBV4-2 to TRBJ1-5; 8 nucleotides line up with TRBD1. CDR1 is LGHNA, CDR2 YNFKEQ, per germline. The CDR3 extends over 15 amino acids. The V segment lost 3 bases and the J segment 4 bases; nucleotides outside the gene matches: 5. The CDR3 nucleotides are TGTGCCAGCAGCCAGGTTGACAGGGGAAATCAGCCCCAGCATTTT. Translating gives CASSQVDRGNQPQHF.

This clonotype came up many times. The V and J genes are TRBV29-1 and TRBJ1-2; 7 bases map to TRBD1. The CDR3 runs to 12 residues. Germline V gene data show CDR1 as SQVTM and CDR2 as ANQGSEA. V lost 7 bases to trimming and J lost 8 bases; unmatched junction nucleotides: 10. CDR3 in amino acids: CSAARDSWGYTF. The CDR3 region has the DNA TGCAGCGCCGCTAGGGACAGCTGGGGCTACACCTTC.

This clonotype was seen only a few times. Here the CDR3 reads CASSQALDSGNTIYF. CDR3 nucleotides: TGCGCCAGCAGCCAAGCCTTGGACAGCGGAAACACCATATATTTT. The chain recombines TRBV4-1 with TRBJ1-3; TRBD1 is a possible D gene (6 bases). The germline V gene has CDR1 MGHRA and CDR2 YSYEKL. Trimming took 1 base from V and 4 from J, leaving 11 bases between them. This CDR3 region has 15 residues.

Many counts were recorded for this clonotype. This sequence joins TRBV27 and TRBJ1-5; unclear D gene. Germline CDR1 reads MNHEY; CDR2 reads SMNVEV (reference sequence). Trimming cost V 2 bases and J 7 bases, with 12 bases left between them. The CDR3 is 14 amino acids. CDR3 sequence: CASSLTSVKQPQHF. The CDR3 region has the DNA TGTGCCAGCAGTTTAACTTCGGTTAAACAGCCCCAGCATTTT.

This clonotype was found many times. The V gene is TRBV29-1, the J gene TRBJ2-7; possible D gene TRBD1, 6 bases. Germline CDR1 and CDR2: SQVTM and ANQGSEA. The CDR3 contains 13 residues. Trimming pared 0 bases from V and 3 bases from J, leaving 9 bases between. CDR3 protein: CSVEDLQGYEQYF. CDR3 DNA: TGCAGCGTTGAAGATTTACAGGGCTACGAGCAGTACTTC.

This clonotype has at least ten counts. The genes are TRBV11-2 and TRBJ1-4, with unresolved D. Germline V gives CDR1 SGHAT, CDR2 FQNNGV. This CDR3 has 17 amino acids. Trimming removed 1 base from V and 5 bases from J, with 17 bases in between. CDR3 loop: CASSLGGLDGRNEKLFF. The DNA of the CDR3 is TGTGCCAGCAGCTTAGGGGGTCTGGACGGCCGAAATGAAAAACTGTTTTTT.

With respect to this clonotype: Possible read error: a much larger clone is one base away. V gene TRBV29-1 combines with J gene TRBJ2-3; 8 bases match TRBD1. The CDR3 is made up of 15 amino acids. Germline V gene lookup returns CDR1 SQVTM and CDR2 ANQGSEA. V lost 4 bases, J lost 3 bases, and 9 bases stayed unmatched. The CDR3 nucleotides read TGCAGCGTTGCCAGGACAGGGATTAGGACAGATACGCAGTATTTT. The encoded protein is CSVARTGIRTDTQYF.

This clonotype was recorded at least ten times. This chain links TRBV7-6 with TRBJ1-4, with D uncertain. CDR1 SGHVS and CDR2 FNYEAQ come from the germline V gene. V was clipped by 5 bases and J by 3 bases, with 10 bases between them. CDR3 length equals 14 residues. CDR3 DNA: TGTGCCAGCAGCCCCCAAAGGCCTAATGAAAAACTGTTTTTT. This codes for CASSPQRPNEKLFF.

This clonotype occurred many times. The chain couples TRBV6-5 to TRBJ1-1; 8 nucleotides match TRBD1. The CDR3 length is 15 residues. V lost 3 bases and J lost 4; bases outside the gene matches: 7. Germline CDR1 and CDR2: MNHEY and SVGAGI. CDR3 sequence: CASSYSQGAGTEAFF. The CDR3 DNA follows: TGTGCCAGCAGTTATTCCCAGGGGGCCGGCACTGAAGCTTTCTTT.

This clonotype was seen at least ten times. The gene calls are TRBV6-5 and TRBJ1-4, with a tentative D call TRBD1 (6 bases). Trimming stripped 7 bases from V and 9 bases from J, with 12 bases between. CDR1 MNHEY and CDR2 SVGAGI come from the germline V gene. This CDR3 spans 12 amino acids. CDR3 sequence (DNA): TGTGCCAGCAATTGGAGGGGGAAAAAACTGTTTTTT. Its translation is CASNWRGKKLFF.

Comments on this clonotype: One junction end does not reproduce the germline sequence, and a read error may be involved. The rearrangement uses TRBV7-9 and TRBJ1-5; no firm D call. The CDR3 contains 12 residues. Germline V gene sequence: CDR1 SEHNR, CDR2 FQNEAQ (reference sequence). The CDR3 region is CASSPEVEPQNF. In DNA, the CDR3 is TGTGCCAGCAGCCCGGAAGTCGAGCCCCAGAATTTT.